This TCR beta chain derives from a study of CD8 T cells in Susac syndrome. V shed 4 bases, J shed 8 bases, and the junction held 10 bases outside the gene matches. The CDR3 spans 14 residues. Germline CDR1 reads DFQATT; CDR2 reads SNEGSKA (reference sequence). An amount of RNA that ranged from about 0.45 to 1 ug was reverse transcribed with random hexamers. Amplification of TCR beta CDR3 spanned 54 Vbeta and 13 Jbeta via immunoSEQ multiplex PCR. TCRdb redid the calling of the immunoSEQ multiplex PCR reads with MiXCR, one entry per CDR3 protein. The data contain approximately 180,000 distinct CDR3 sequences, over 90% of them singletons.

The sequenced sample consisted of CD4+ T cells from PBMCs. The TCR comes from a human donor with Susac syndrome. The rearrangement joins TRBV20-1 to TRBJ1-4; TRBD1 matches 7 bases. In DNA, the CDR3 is TGCAGTGCTACTTACGGGACAGACGGGGAAAAACTGTTTTTT. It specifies CSATYGTDGEKLFF.